Given below is one TCR beta chain in context. The antigen it binds to is not known. Per-base quality was not reported, and no clone a single base away is much larger than it. These data are taken from a study of cytomegalovirus exposure and HLA in healthy donors (TCRdb year 2017). Background on the whole study: An earlier analysis of roughly 570 of the donors reported roughly 300 Gb of sequence data and some 110 million unique TCR beta sequences obtained from some 170 million T cells. In addition to the first cohort of approximately 650 subjects, a separate validation cohort of 130 or so different subjects was used. The study aimed to test whether signatures of past pathogen exposure could be identified by cataloging public T cell receptors. On average, over 200,000 unique TCR beta nucleotide sequences were sequenced per donor among 398 genotyped donors of the cohort, with roughly a sixth of those sequences being non-productive. Approximately 300 gigabases of sequencing data and roughly 80 million unique TCR sequences made up an early release that covered fewer than 650 HLA-typed donors. An earlier analysis of some 500 of the donors applied high-throughput TCR beta sequencing to assess whether each TCR beta V gene segment acted as functional or pseudogenic. All discovery cohort repertoires had been generated on a single sequencing platform. Typing coverage differed by locus: A, B, C, DRB1 and DQB1 were typed in about 629-640 donors, DQA1 in around 500, DPA1 in 600 to 610, and DPB1 in 400 to 480. Alongside the repertoire data, information on donor age, sex, ethnicity and CMV serostatus was compiled. Four or five DR-DQ haplotypes were handled as single units for association and clustering, since linkage in the cohort was strong. Rather than drawing on any new phenotypic data, the later analysis identified candidate immune exposures from TCR beta sequences and the way those sequences occurred across donors. A later analysis re-analyzed previously published TCR beta repertoires from 550 to 700 donors and added high-resolution HLA genotyping to study TCR occurrence patterns. The study used immunosequencing to profile the T cell repertoires of some 600 subjects and linked those repertoires to cytomegalovirus serostatus. In a later genetic analysis, genome-wide SNP genotypes for 398 of the 666 donors were used, and that subset was treated as a discovery cohort. Class I and class II HLA loci were covered by the typing at four-digit resolution. To predict cytomegalovirus infection status, the study brought together high-throughput TCR immunosequencing, statistical association of individual TCRs with disease status, and machine learning. Among the roughly 390 genotyped donors, more than 70% belonged to the genetic ancestry cluster associated with self-reported Caucasian donors.

Libraries were constructed by the immunoSEQ multiplex PCR assay. A mixture of 60 forward primers for TCR Vbeta segments and 13 reverse primers for TCR Jbeta segments was used in the multiplex PCR. The CDR3 region of rearranged TCR beta genes was amplified from genomic DNA by a multiplex PCR assay. The Illumina HiSeq System was used to sequence the amplified TCR beta libraries as 87-base-pair reads. On the authors' methods: A later analysis counted tens of millions of unique TCR beta chains across the 700 or so repertoires, and roughly 11 million of these chains were shared by at least two donors. A nearest-neighbor algorithm error-corrected the raw reads and collapsed the reads into unique sequences, merging closely related sequences to remove PCR and sequencing errors. Alignment of CDR3 sequences to IMGT reference sequences was used to assign V, D and J gene segments. For a sequence to be retained, a match of at least six nucleotides was required to both a V gene segment and a J gene segment. A rearrangement was called productive if the CDR3 had no stop codons and remained in frame with V and J, and every other rearrangement was called non-productive. CDR3 was defined according to IMGT convention as the region running from the second conserved V-encoded cysteine to the conserved J-encoded phenylalanine. In an earlier analysis of around 600 of the donors, sequences lacking an unambiguous match to a single V gene segment were excluded. An earlier analysis of 450 to 650 of the donors called V segments functional above 56.7% productive rearrangements and segregating when the between-donor standard deviation exceeded 5%. A statistical classification framework was built for diagnosing cytomegalovirus status from the catalog of TCR beta chain sequences. V and J gene assignment, in a later analysis, came from comparing TCR nucleotide sequences with IMGT/GENE-DB human TR gene sequences. Using the TCRdist pipeline, a later analysis assigned CDR3 sequences along with most-parsimonious VDJ recombination scenarios. In a later analysis, each TCR beta chain was defined by its CDR3 amino acid sequence together with its V-gene family, and reads without a unique V-gene family were excluded. A later analysis removed several hundred highly shared, low-generation-probability nucleotide sequences to deal with suspected cross-contamination and a sequencing artifact. A later analysis calculated a clonal expansion index for each public chain from normalized within-repertoire ranks of inferred template counts. Generation probabilities in a later analysis came from a VDJ recombination model fitted to out-of-frame rearrangements, and those results were checked against IGoR. In a later analysis, hypergeometric tests were used to score TCR-TCR, TCR-HLA and TCR-CMV co-occurrence, with a repertoire-size bias correction applied to TCR pairs. To estimate false discovery rates, a later analysis permuted the HLA or CMV assignments 20 times. In a later analysis, co-occurring TCRs were grouped using DBSCAN, with TCRdist sequence similarity added in when clustering inside HLA-allele-positive subsets. Co-occurrence clustering excluded repertoires with fewer than 30,000 or more than 120,000 public chains, plus five with anomalous nucleotide sharing. This immuneACCESS table, as held by TCRdb, lists in-frame sequences with V and J called but not all clones. Of the missing ones, under half trace to an unresolved V gene in checked studies; the others have no known cause. The D gene and trimming were derived from the DNA, and the V and J assignments and clone size from that table. This sample has more than 65,000 clones in its table, and almost 80% of those were observed once. The top ten constitute approximately 6.5% of the sample.

V is trimmed back by 8 bases and J by 7 bases, and the junction contains 6 bases that no gene match accounts for. Counted from cysteine to phenylalanine, this CDR3 has 14 amino acids. Just CDR3 DNA is preserved here, 42 bases in frame from base 1. The germline V gene provides CDR1 SGHRS and CDR2 YFSETQ. The study at large found these results: A further reported finding was that TCR beta sequences accurately predicted the HLA-A and HLA-B alleles for most subjects in the first cohort. A later analysis found that most CMV-associated TCR beta chains appeared HLA-restricted, with HLA associations seemingly driven largely by CMV exposure. Most TCR sequences were observed very rarely across donors, whereas some public TCRs were present in many individuals. A cluster of highly shared sequence variants was judged likely to represent a technical artifact of the sequencing pipeline. A later genetic analysis reported fewer N-insertions in productive TCRs among donors in an Asian-associated ancestry cluster than the roughly 700-donor mean. Some IMGT-functional V segments, including TRBV6-2 and TRBV6-3, could not be told apart with the 87-base-pair reads, so those segments were excluded. In an earlier analysis of about 600 of the donors, most TCR beta V segments appeared in productive rearrangements about 87% or about 30% of the time, broadly matching IMGT annotations. In a later genetic analysis, a missense DCLRE1C variant was associated with V-gene and J-gene trimming of TCR beta chains, and the association was replicated in an independent cohort. This cohort had only TCR beta chains sequenced, and the lack of alpha or paired-chain data limited which features could be detected. Compared with equally common non-associated chains, HLA-associated TCR beta chains in a later analysis were more clonally expanded and had lower generation probabilities. A later analysis found that TCR association rates varied across HLA loci, with DRB1 alleles showing the most associated TCRs and HLA-C alleles the fewest. In a later analysis, several top co-occurrence clusters were reported to appear linked to parvovirus B19, influenza, CMV and Epstein-Barr virus. The classifier was reported to diagnose cytomegalovirus status with high specificity and sensitivity in both the original and validation cohorts. Assigning TCR associations to individual alleles was difficult when HLA alleles, especially DR and DQ, strongly co-occurred. The authors suggested that the approach could potentially be generalized to other disease states and immunological phenotypes. Specific HLA alleles were associated with roughly 17,000 TCR beta sequences at a false discovery rate of 0.05 in a later analysis. A few of the identified cytomegalovirus-associated TCR beta chains were confirmed in vitro to be specific for cytomegalovirus antigens. The only immune exposure information available for the cohort was CMV serostatus. The study gave a list of about 170 TCR beta chains associated with cytomegalovirus. Because counts were too low, roughly 18 rarely observed V segments, including chromosome 9 orphons, were left out of the earlier analysis of some 600 of the donors. Linkage disequilibrium might explain the correlated functional status among segregating V segments, but an unknown experimental factor could not be ruled out. Roughly uniform sequencing depth across donors was assumed in presence/absence analyses, although this assumption may not hold. HLA typing was unavailable for some donors at each locus, so association tests used only the typed subset.

The cohort comprised around 690 healthy bone marrow donors. Cohort members were all nominally healthy when sampled, although unrecorded immune exposures were likely present. The donor tested CMV seronegative and was one of the 352 seronegative cohort members. Each donor provided a peripheral blood sample, and peripheral blood mononuclear cells were used for TCR beta sequencing. The Qiagen DNeasy Blood Extraction Kit was used to extract genomic DNA from the blood cell samples. The material sequenced was PBMCs. This sequence was found in a female donor in good health and CMV-seronegative. The chain is encoded by TRBV5-1 joined to TRBJ1-6, with TRBD1 matching 10 junction bases. The CDR3 amino acid sequence is: CASRPGQGNSPLHF. Read as DNA, the sequence is TGCGCCAGTCGTCCGGGACAGGGGAATTCACCCCTCCACTTT. Outside the CDR3, residues come from the reference TRBV5-1 and TRBJ1-6 proteins, so the full variable domain is: KAGVTQTPRYLIKTRGQQVTLSCSPISGHRSVSWYQQTPGQGLQFLFEYFSETQRNKGNFPGRFSGRQFSNSRSEMNVSTLELGDSALYLCASRPGQGNSPLHFGNGTRLTVT.